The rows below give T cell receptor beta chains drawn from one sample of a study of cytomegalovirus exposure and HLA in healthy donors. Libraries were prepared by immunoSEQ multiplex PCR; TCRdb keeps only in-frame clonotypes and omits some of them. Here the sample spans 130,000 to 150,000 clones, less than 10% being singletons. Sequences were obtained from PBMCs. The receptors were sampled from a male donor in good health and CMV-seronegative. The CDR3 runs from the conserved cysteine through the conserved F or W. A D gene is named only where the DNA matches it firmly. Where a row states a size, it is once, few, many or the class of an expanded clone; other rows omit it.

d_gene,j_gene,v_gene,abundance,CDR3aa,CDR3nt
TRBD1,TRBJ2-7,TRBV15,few,CATSRDGTGYEQYF,TGTGCCACCAGCAGAGATGGGACAGGCTACGAGCAGTACTTC
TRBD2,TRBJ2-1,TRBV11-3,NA,CASSLMAGGYNEQFF,TGTGCCAGCAGCTTGATGGCGGGGGGGTACAATGAGCAGTTCTTC
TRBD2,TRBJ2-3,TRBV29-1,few,CSFAGTSGYTDTQYF,TGCAGCTTCGCCGGGACTAGCGGATACACAGATACGCAGTATTTT
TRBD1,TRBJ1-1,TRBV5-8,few,CASSLGKRTGGGGAFF,TGTGCCAGCAGCTTGGGAAAACGGACAGGGGGCGGCGGAGCTTTCTTT
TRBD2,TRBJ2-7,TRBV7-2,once,CASSRTSGATYEQYF,TGTGCCAGCAGCCGGACTAGCGGAGCAACCTACGAGCAGTACTTC
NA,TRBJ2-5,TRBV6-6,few,CASSTRETQYF,TGTGCCAGCAGTACAAGAGAGACCCAGTACTTC
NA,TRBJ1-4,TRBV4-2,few,CASSQASSVVRNEKLFF,TGTGCCAGCAGCCAAGCGTCCTCGGTCGTCCGTAATGAAAAACTGTTTTTT
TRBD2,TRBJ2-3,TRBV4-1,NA,CASSQVFGTASGDTQYF,TGCGCCAGCAGCCAAGTATTCGGGACTGCTAGCGGAGATACGCAGTATTTT
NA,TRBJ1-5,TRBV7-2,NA,CASSLARDQPQHF,TGTGCCAGCAGCTTAGCCAGGGATCAGCCCCAGCATTTT
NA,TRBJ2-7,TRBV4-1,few,CASSQSPVGRPYEQYF,TGCGCCAGCAGCCAATCGCCGGTGGGCAGACCCTACGAGCAGTACTTC
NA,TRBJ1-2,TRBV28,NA,CASSSRGGEANYGYTF,TGTGCCAGCAGTTCCCGAGGGGGGGAGGCTAACTATGGCTACACCTTC
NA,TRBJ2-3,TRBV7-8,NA,CASSLGADFDTQYF,TGTGCCAGCAGCTTAGGCGCGGACTTTGATACGCAGTATTTT
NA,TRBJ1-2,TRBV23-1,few,CASRHRVDYGYTF,TGCGCCAGCAGACACAGGGTTGACTATGGCTACACCTTC
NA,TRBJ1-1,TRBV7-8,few,CASSLREENTEAFF,TGTGCCAGCAGCTTACGGGAGGAGAACACTGAAGCTTTCTTT
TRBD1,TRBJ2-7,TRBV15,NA,CATSRDPGGSYEQYF,TGTGCCACCAGCAGAGATCCAGGGGGCTCCTACGAGCAGTACTTC
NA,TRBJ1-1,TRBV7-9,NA,CASSSRDKIAEAFF,TGTGCCAGCAGCTCCCGGGACAAAATTGCTGAAGCTTTCTTT
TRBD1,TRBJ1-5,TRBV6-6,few,CASSSGTEYQPQHF,TGTGCCAGCAGCTCCGGGACAGAATATCAGCCCCAGCATTTT
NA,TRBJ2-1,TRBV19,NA,CASSGGYSGGTQTYNEQFF,TGTGCCAGTAGCGGGGGATACTCGGGCGGGACCCAAACCTACAATGAGCAGTTCTTC
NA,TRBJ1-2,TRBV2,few,CAIEPPNYGYTF,TGTGCCATCGAGCCCCCGAACTATGGCTACACCTTC
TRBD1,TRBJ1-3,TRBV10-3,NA,CAISLTGHGDTIYF,TGTGCCATCAGCCTGACAGGGCATGGTGACACCATATATTTT
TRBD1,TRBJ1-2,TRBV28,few,CASKRQGADYGYTF,TGTGCCAGCAAGAGACAGGGGGCGGACTATGGCTACACCTTC
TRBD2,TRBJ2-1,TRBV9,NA,CASSPGGAGVNNEQFF,TGTGCCAGCAGCCCTGGGGGAGCGGGAGTTAATAATGAGCAGTTCTTC
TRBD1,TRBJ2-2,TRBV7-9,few,CASSVRQGLGTGELFF,TGTGCCAGCAGCGTCCGACAGGGGTTAGGAACCGGGGAGCTGTTTTTT
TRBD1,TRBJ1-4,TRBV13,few,CASSLGDRDEKLFF,TGTGCCAGCAGCTTAGGGGACAGGGATGAAAAACTGTTTTTT
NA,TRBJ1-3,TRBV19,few,CASLSGSGNTIYF,TGTGCCAGCCTATCAGGGTCTGGAAACACCATATATTTT
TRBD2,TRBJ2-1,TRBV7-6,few,CASSLAAGGTPYNEQFF,TGTGCCAGCAGCTTAGCGGCGGGAGGGACACCTTACAATGAGCAGTTCTTC
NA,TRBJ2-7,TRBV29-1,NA,CSVEDFHGDSYEQYF,TGCAGCGTTGAAGACTTCCACGGGGACTCCTACGAGCAGTACTTC
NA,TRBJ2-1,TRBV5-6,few,CASSLLGQGTHNEQFF,TGTGCCAGCAGCTTGTTAGGCCAGGGAACCCACAATGAGCAGTTCTTC
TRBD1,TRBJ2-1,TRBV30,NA,CAWSPAPGQGDSYNEQFF,TGTGCCTGGAGTCCAGCACCGGGACAGGGGGACTCCTACAATGAGCAGTTCTTC
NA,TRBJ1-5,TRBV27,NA,CASSPRKVSNQPQHF,TGTGCCAGCAGTCCCAGGAAAGTTAGCAATCAGCCCCAGCATTTT
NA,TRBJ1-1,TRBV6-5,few,CASSYPGRDNTEAFF,TGTGCCAGCAGTTACCCGGGCAGGGATAACACTGAAGCTTTCTTT
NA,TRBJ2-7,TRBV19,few,CAPYYEQYF,TGTGCCCCTTACTACGAGCAGTACTTC
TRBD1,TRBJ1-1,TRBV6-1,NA,CASRGQGTEAFF,TGTGCCAGCAGGGGACAGGGAACTGAAGCTTTCTTT
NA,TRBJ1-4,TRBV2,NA,CASSEWGEHRNEKLFF,TGTGCCAGCAGTGAGTGGGGGGAACATAGGAATGAAAAACTGTTTTTT
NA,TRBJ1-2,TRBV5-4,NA,CASSLSKGDYGYPF,TGTGCCAGCAGCTTGTCCAAGGGGGACTATGGCTACCCCTTC
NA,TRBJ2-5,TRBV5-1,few,CASSWGRQETQYF,TGCGCCAGCAGCTGGGGCAGACAAGAGACCCAGTACTTC
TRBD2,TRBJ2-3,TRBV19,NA,CASSRLAGEYADTQYF,TGTGCCAGTAGCCGACTAGCGGGAGAATACGCAGATACGCAGTATTTT
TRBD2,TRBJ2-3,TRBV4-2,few,CASSPLAGEIRTDTQYF,TGTGCCAGCAGCCCCCTAGCGGGGGAAATACGCACAGATACGCAGTATTTT
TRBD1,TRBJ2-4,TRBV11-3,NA,CASSTAEGAENIQYF,TGTGCCAGCAGCACAGCAGAGGGGGCTGAAAACATTCAGTACTTC
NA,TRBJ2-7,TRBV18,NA,CASSPQGGYEQYF,TGTGCCAGCTCACCCCAGGGGGGCTACGAGCAGTACTTC